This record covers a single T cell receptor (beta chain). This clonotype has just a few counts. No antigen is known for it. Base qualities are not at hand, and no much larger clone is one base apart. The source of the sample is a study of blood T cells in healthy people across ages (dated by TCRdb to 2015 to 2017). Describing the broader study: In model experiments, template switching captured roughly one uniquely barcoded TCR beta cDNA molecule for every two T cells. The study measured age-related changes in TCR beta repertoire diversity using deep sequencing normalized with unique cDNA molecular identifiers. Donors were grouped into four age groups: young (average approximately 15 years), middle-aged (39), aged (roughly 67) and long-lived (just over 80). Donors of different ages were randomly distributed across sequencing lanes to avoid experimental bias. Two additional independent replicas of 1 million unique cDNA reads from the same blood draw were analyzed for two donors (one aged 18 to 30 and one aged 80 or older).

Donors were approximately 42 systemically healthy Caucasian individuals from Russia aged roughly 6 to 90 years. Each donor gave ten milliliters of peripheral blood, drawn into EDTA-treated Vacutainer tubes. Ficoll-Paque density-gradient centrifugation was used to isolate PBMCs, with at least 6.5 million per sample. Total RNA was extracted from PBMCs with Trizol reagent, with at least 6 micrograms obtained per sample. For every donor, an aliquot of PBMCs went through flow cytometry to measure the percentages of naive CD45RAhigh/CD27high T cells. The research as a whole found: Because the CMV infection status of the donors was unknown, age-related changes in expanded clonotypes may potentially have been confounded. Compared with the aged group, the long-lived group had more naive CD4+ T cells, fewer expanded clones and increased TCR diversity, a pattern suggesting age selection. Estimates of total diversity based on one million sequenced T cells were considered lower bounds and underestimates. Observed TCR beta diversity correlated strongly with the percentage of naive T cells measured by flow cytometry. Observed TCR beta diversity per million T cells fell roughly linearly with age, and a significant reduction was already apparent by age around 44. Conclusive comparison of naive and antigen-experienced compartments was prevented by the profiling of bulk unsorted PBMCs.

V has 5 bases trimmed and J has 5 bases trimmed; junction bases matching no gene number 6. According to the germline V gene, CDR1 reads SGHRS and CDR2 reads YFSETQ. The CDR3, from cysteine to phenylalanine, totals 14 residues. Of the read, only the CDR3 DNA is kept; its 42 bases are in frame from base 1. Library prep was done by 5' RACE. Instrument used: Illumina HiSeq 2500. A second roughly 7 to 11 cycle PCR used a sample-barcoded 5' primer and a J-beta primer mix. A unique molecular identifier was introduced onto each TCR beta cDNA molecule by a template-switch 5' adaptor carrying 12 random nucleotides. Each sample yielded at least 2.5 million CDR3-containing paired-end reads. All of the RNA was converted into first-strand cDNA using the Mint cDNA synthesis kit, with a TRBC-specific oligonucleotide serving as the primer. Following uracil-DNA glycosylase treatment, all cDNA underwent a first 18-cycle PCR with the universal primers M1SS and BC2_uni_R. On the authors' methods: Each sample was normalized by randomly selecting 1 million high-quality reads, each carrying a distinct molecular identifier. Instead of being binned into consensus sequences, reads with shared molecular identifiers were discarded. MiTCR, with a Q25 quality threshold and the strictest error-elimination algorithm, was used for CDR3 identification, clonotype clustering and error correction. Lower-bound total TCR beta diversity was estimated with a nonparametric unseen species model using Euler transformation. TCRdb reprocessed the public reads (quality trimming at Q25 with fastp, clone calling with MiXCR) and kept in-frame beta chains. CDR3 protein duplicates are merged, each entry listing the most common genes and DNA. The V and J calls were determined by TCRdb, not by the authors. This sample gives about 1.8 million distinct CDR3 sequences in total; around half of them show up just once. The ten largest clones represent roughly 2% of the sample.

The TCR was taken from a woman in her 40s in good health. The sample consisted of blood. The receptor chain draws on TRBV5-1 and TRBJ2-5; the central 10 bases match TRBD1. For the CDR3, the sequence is CASRDRGVRETQYF. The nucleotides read TGCGCCAGCAGGGACAGGGGGGTTCGGGAGACCCAGTACTTC.